What follows is one TCR beta chain and its context. The target antigen is unknown. The CDR3 sequence is 15 residues long. V was clipped by 10 bases and J by 0 bases; unmatched bases: 6. CDR1 is MNHEY, CDR2 SVGAGI, per germline. Each patient's relapse followed autologous stem cell transplantation, and brentuximab vedotin exposure varied. The data are from a study of PD-1 blockade in classical Hodgkin lymphoma. Study as a whole: Every 2 weeks, patients had 3 mg/kg nivolumab intravenously.

Profiling relied on immunoSEQ multiplex PCR, and the TCRdb table lists in-frame clones only, not all of them. The sample consists of about 58,000 clones, more than 85% of them appearing once. The study, taken as a whole, reports: Patients starting nivolumab less than 1 year after ASCT had lower diversity and were excluded from later analyses. Healthy donors were reported to have higher baseline TCR diversity than newly diagnosed patients. Diversity in CD4+ TCRs, unlike that measured in CD8+ TCRs, had risen significantly by C4D1.

The rearrangement uses TRBV6-5 and TRBJ2-6, with 7 bases that match TRBD1. The source of this sequence is a human donor with classical Hodgkin lymphoma. The starting material was peripheral blood mononuclear cells (PBMCs), obtained before the second cycle of nivolumab. In DNA form, the CDR3 reads TGTGCCACCCTGGACAGGAACTCTGGGGCCAACGTCCTGACTTTC. Translation gives CATLDRNSGANVLTF.